Listed here is a single TCR beta chain. Its antigen is as yet unknown. Losses at the gene ends were 5 bases for V and 4 bases for J; bases not matched to a gene: 9. Germline CDR1 reads GTSNPN; CDR2 reads SVGIG (reference sequence). The CDR3 is 14 amino acids. The data originate from a study of radiation and T cells in renal cell carcinoma. Study conclusions and caveats: Pretreatment tumor biopsies were lacking, so baseline clonotypes are unknown. From baseline, blood top tumor clonotypes peaked at 2 weeks post-radiation.

The table came from immunoSEQ multiplex PCR; TCRdb's copy has only in-frame clones and leaves some out. This table has 150,000 to 180,000 clones, about nine tenths appearing once. Time point indicated: blood 2 weeks post-SBRT. The sample's treatment: 15 Gy SBRT to primary tumor, nephrectomy 4 weeks later. Blood was sampled at baseline, 2 weeks and 4 weeks after SBRT. The tumor was a clear cell renal cell carcinoma. The sequences come from blood, collected from a patient whose treatment included radiotherapy and nephrectomy. This clonotype was obtained from a woman in her 50s with renal cell carcinoma. The chain uses TRBV30 and TRBJ1-2, with 8 bases matching TRBD1. The CDR3 spells CAWGGQGGIYGYTF. CDR3 nucleotide sequence: TGTGCCTGGGGCGGACAGGGCGGAATCTATGGCTACACCTTC. The complete variable domain, with remaining parts taken from reference TRBV30 and TRBJ1-2, reads SQTIHQWPATLVQPVGSPLSLECTVEGTSNPNLYWYRQAAGRGLQLLFYSVGIGQISSEVPQNLSASRPQDRQFILSSKKLLLSDSGFYLCAWGGQGGIYGYTFGSGTRLTVV.